Given below is one TCR beta chain in context. The sample's treatment: oral pan-JAK inhibitor, 5-10 mg twice daily. Samples from alopecia areata patients were lesional scalp punch biopsies and peripheral blood. The data were taken from a study of CD8+ T cells in alopecia areata. RNA extraction and reverse transcription yielded cDNA as sequencing template. TCRdb's table, derived via immunoSEQ multiplex PCR, lists solely in-frame clones and lacks some. The table shows 190,000 or so clones, with approximately 56% occurring only once. V gave up 1 base and J gave up 6 bases, with 6 bases separating them. Germline CDR1 GTSNPN, CDR2 SVGIG (reference sequence). The length of the CDR3 is 11 residues.

This sequence joins TRBV30 and TRBJ1-1; D unclear. The sequencing used CD4+ T cells sorted from blood, collected at week 4, from a patient treated with tofacitinib. This clonotype was sampled from a human donor with alopecia areata. CDR3 DNA sequence: TGTGCCTGGAGTGGGCAGTCTGAAGCTTTCTTT. This gives the protein CAWSGQSEAFF.